The source of this TCR beta chain is a study of early T cells in non-severe SARS-CoV-2 infection. The table lists this clonotype with many counts. TCRdb re-derived calls from the 5' RACE reads in MiXCR, one entry per CDR3 protein. The repertoire holds under 50,000 distinct CDR3 sequences, with 4% to 5% as singletons. V was cut by 8 bases and J by 7 bases, with 21 bases left in between. Per the germline V gene, CDR1 is LNHNV and CDR2 is YYDKDF (reference sequence). This CDR3 is built from 16 residues. The sequence came from an adult who was a healthcare worker with PCR-confirmed SARS-CoV-2 infection or an uninfected control (not recorded which). V gene TRBV15 combines with J gene TRBJ1-6; D is undetermined. Sequences were obtained from whole blood. The CDR3 protein is CATGRGPNLANSPLHF. Here the CDR3 DNA reads TGTGCCACCGGTCGAGGGCCTAACCTGGCGAATTCACCCCTCCACTTT.